This T cell receptor beta chain was captured in a study of T cell repertoires in cytomegalovirus infection. On the study more broadly: It can be stated that public TCR beta signatures indicated CMV infection as well as a matching HLA type. Study-level findings and limits: Carriage of CMV together with the relevant HLA was identifiable through cumulative public TCR beta family frequency. Ex vivo responses were dominated by HLA-C-restricted CMV-specific TCR beta clonotypes.

TCRdb fed the reads into MiXCR, producing one record per CDR3 protein. The sample records roughly 120,000 distinct CDR3 sequences, 10% being singletons. In this sample, this clonotype turned up many times. Its antigen is not identified. The CDR3 has 11 residues. V lost 9 bases, J lost 6 bases, and 10 bases lay in between. Germline V gives CDR1 SGHTS, CDR2 YDEGEE. Sequencing was carried out using PBMCs, sequenced either directly or after in vitro stimulation (not recorded which). This clonotype was obtained from a human donor in good health (CMV status not recorded). Some clones in this sample may be carry-over from other donors' samples. V usage is TRBV5-8 and J usage is TRBJ2-1, with a weak D call TRBD1 (6 bases). CDR3 sequence (DNA): TGTGCCACCCAGGGGTTCAATGAGCAGTTCTTC. Encoded protein: CATQGFNEQFF.